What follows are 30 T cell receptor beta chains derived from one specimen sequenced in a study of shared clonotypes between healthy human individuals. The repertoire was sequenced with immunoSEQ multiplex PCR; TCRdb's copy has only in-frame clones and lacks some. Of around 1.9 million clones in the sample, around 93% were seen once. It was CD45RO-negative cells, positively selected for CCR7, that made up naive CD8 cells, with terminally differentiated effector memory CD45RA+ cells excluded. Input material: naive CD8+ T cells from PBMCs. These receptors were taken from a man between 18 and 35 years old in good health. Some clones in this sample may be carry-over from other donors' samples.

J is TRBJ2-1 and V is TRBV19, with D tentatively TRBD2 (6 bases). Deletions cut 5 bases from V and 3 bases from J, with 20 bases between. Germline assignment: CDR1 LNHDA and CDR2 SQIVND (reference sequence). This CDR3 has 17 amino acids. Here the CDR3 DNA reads TGTGCCAGTAGTCCAAGGGCGGGAATAAGGGACTACAATGAGCAGTTCTTC. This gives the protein CASSPRAGIRDYNEQFF.

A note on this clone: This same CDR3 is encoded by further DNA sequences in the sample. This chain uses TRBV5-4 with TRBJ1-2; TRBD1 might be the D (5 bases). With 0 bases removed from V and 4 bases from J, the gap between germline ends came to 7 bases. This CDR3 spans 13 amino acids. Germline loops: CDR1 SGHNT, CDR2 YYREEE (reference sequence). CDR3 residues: CASSLGQSYGYTF. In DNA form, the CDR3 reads TGTGCCAGCAGCTTGGGACAGAGCTATGGCTACACCTTC.

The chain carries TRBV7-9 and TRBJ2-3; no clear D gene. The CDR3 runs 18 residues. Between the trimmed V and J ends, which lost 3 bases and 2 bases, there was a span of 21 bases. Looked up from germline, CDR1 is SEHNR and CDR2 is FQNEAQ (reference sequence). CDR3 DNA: TGTGCCAGCAGCTTCCTTCAGCCTCAGAGCGACTTCACAGATACGCAGTATTTT. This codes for CASSFLQPQSDFTDTQYF.

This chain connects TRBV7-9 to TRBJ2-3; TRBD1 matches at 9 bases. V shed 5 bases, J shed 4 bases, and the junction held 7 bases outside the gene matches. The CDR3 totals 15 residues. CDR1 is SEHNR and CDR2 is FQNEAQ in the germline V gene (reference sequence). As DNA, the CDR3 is TGTGCCAGCAGCCTAAGAACAGGGGGCCCAGATACGCAGTATTTT. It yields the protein CASSLRTGGPDTQYF.

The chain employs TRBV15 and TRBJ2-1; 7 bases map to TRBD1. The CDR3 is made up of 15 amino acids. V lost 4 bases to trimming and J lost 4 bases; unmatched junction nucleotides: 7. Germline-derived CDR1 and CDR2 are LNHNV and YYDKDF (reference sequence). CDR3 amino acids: CATSTQDRAYNEQFF. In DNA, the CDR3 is TGTGCCACCAGCACCCAAGACAGGGCTTACAATGAGCAGTTCTTC.

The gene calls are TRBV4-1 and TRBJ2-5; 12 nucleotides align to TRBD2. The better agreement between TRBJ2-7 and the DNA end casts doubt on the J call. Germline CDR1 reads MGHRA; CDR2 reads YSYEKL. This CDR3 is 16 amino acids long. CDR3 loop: CASSPTWGLAGHEQYF. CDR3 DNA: TGCGCCAGCAGCCCAACCTGGGGACTAGCGGGCCACGAGCAGTACTTC.

The DNA of the CDR3 is TGTGCCAGCAGACAAAGGACGGGGAACACTGAAGCTTTCTTT. Translation: CASRQRTGNTEAFF. The chain employs TRBV28 and TRBJ1-1, with D uncertain. CDR3 size: 14 residues. Germline V gives CDR1 MDHEN, CDR2 SYDVKM. Trimming took 6 bases from V and 1 from J, leaving 12 bases between them.

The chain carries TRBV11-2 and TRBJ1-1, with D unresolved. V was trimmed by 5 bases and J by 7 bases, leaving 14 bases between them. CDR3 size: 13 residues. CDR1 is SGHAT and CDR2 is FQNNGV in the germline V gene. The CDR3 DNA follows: TGTGCCAGCAGCCCTGCGCAAGTTCATGAAGCTTTCTTT. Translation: CASSPAQVHEAFF.

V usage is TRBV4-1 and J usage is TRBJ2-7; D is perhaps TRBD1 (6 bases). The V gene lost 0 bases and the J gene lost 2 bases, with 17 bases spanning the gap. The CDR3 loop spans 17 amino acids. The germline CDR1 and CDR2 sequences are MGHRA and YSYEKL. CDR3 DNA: TGCGCCAGCAGCCAAGATACACAGGGACGGAGGACCTACGAGCAGTACTTC. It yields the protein CASSQDTQGRRTYEQYF.

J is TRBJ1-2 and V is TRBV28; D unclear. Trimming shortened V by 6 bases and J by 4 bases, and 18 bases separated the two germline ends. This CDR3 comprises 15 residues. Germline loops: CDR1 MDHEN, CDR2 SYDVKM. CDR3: CASRTPSEFFYGYTF. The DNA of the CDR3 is TGTGCCAGCAGGACCCCCTCGGAATTTTTCTATGGCTACACCTTC.

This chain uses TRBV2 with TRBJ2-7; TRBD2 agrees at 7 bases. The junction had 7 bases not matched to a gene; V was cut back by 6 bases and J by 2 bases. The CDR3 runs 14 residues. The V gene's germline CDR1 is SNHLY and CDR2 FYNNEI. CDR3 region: CASRGGSRPYEQYF. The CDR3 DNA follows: TGTGCCAGCAGGGGGGGGAGCAGACCCTACGAGCAGTACTTC.

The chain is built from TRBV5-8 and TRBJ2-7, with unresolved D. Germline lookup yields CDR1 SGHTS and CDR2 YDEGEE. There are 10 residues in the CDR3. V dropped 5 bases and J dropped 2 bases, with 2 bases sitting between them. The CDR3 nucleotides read TGTGCCAGCAGGGCCTACGAGCAGTACTTC. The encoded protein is CASRAYEQYF.

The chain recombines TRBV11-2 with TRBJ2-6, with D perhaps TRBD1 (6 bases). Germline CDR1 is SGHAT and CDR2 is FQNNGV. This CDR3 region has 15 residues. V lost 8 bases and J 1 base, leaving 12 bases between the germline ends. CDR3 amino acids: CASGAGDSGANVLTF. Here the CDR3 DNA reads TGTGCCAGCGGCGCAGGGGATTCTGGGGCCAACGTCCTGACTTTC.

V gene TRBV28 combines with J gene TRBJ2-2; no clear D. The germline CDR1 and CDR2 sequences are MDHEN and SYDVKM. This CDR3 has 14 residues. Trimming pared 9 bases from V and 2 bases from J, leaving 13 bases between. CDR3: CASSSFFNTGELFF. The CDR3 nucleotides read TGTGCCAGTTCTTCGTTTTTTAACACCGGGGAGCTGTTTTTT.

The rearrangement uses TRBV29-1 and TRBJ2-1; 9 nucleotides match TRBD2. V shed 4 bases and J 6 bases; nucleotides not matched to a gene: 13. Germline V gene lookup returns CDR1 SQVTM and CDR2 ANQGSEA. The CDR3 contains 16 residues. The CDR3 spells CSVGGGLALFRNEQFF. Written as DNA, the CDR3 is TGCAGCGTTGGTGGGGGACTAGCTCTGTTTCGCAATGAGCAGTTCTTC.

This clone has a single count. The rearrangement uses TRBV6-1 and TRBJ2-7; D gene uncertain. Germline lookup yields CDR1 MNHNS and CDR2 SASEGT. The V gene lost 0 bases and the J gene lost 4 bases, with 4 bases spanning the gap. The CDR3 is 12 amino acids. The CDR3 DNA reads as TGTGCCAGCAGTGAAGCAAAATACGAGCAGTACTTC. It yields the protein CASSEAKYEQYF.

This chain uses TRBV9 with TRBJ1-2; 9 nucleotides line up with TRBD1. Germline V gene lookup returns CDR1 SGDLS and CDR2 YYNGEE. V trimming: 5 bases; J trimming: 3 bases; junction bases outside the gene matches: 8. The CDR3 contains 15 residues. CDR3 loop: CASREGDREDYGYTF. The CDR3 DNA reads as TGTGCCAGCAGAGAAGGGGACAGGGAGGACTATGGCTACACCTTC. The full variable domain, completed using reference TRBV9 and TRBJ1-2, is DSGVTQTPKHLITATGQRVTLRCSPRSGDLSVYWYQQSLDQGLQFLIQYYNGEERAKGNILERFSAQQFPDLHSELNLSSLELGDSALYFCASREGDREDYGYTFGSGTRLTVV.

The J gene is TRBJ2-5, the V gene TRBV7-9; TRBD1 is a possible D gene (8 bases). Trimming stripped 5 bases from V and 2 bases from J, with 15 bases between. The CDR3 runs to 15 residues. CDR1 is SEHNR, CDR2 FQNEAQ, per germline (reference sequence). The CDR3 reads CASSDSGTGQETQYF. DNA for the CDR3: TGTGCCAGCAGCGACAGCGGGACAGGTCAAGAGACCCAGTACTTC.

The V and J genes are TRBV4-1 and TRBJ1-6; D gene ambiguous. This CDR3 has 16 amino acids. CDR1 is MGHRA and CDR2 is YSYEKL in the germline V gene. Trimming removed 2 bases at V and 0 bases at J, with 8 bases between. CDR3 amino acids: CASSQSPSSYNSPLHF. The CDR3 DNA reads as TGCGCCAGCAGCCAAAGCCCTAGCTCCTATAATTCACCCCTCCACTTT.

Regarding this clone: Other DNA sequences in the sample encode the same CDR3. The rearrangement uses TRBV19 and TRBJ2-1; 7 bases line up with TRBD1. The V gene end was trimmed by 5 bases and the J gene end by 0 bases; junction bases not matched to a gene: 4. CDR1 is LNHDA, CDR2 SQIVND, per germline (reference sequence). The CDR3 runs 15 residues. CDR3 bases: TGTGCCAGTAGTCCGACAGGGAGCTCCTACAATGAGCAGTTCTTC. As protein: CASSPTGSSYNEQFF.

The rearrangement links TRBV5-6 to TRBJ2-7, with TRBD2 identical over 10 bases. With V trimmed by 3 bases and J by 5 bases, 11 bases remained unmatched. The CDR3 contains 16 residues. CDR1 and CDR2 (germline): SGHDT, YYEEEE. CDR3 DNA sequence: TGTGCCAGCAGCTCAGGGGCTAGCGGGAGAATTGACGAGCAGTACTTC. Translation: CASSSGASGRIDEQYF.

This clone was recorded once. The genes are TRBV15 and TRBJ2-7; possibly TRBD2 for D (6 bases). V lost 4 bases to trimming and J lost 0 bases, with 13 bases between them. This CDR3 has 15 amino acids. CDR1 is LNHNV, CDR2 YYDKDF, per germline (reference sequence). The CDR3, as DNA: TGTGCCACCAGCACTGGACGGGAGCCCTCCTACGAGCAGTACTTC. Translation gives CATSTGREPSYEQYF.

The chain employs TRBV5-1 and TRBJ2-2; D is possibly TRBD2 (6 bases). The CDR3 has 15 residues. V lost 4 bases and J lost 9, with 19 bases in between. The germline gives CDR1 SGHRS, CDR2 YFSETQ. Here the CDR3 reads CASSIDRDSNWELFF. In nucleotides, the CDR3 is TGCGCCAGCAGCATAGACCGGGACTCCAACTGGGAGCTGTTTTTT. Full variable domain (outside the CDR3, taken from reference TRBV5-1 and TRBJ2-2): KAGVTQTPRYLIKTRGQQVTLSCSPISGHRSVSWYQQTPGQGLQFLFEYFSETQRNKGNFPGRFSGRQFSNSRSEMNVSTLELGDSALYLCASSIDRDSNWELFFGEGSRLTVL.

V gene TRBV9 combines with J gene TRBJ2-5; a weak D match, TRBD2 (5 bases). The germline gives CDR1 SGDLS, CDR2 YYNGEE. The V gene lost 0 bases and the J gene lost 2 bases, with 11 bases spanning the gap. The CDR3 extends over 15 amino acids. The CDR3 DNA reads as TGTGCCAGCAGCGTAGTAGGGAGTCGACAAGAGACCCAGTACTTC. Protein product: CASSVVGSRQETQYF.

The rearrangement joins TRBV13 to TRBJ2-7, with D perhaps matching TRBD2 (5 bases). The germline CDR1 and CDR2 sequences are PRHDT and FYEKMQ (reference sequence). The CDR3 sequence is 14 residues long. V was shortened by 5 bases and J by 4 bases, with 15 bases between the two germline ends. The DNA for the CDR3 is TGTGCCAGCAGCCCCCGGGGTCGAGGGTACGAGCAGTACTTC. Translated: CASSPRGRGYEQYF.

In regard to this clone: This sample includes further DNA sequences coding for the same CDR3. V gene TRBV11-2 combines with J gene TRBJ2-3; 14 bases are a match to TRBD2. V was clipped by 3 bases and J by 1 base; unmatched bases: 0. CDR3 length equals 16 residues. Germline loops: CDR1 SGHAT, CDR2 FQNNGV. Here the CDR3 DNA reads TGTGCCAGCAGCTTGGGACTAGCGGGGGGCACAGATACGCAGTATTTT. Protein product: CASSLGLAGGTDTQYF.

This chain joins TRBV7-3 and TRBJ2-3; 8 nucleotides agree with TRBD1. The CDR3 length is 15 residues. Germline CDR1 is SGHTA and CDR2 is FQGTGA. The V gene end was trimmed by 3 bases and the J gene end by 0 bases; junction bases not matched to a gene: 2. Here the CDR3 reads CASSFGQGSTDTQYF. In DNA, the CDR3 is TGTGCCAGCAGCTTCGGACAGGGCAGCACAGATACGCAGTATTTT.

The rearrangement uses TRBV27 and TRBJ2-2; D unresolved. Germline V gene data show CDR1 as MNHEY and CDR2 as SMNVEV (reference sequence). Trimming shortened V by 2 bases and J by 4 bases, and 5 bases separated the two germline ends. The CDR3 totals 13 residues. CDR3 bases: TGTGCCAGCAGTTTAGTTTCCACCGGGGAGCTGTTTTTT. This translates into CASSLVSTGELFF.

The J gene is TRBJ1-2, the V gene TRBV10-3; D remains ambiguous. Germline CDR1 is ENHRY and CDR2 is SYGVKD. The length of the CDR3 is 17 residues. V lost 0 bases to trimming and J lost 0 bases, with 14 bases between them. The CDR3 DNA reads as TGTGCCATCAGTGAGTCCCTCGGACCGTCACCTAACTATGGCTACACCTTC. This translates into CAISESLGPSPNYGYTF.

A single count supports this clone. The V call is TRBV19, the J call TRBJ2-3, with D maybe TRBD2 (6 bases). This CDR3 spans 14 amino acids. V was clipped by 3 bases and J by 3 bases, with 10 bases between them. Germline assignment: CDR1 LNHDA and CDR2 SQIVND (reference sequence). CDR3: CASSMGGWTDTQYF. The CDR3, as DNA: TGTGCCAGTAGTATGGGGGGTTGGACAGATACGCAGTATTTT. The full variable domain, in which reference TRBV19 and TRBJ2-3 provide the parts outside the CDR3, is DGGITQSPKYLFRKEGQNVTLSCEQNLNHDAMYWYRQDPGQGLRLIYYSQIVNDFQKGDIAEGYSVSREKKESFPLTVTSAQKNPTAFYLCASSMGGWTDTQYFGPGTRLTVL.